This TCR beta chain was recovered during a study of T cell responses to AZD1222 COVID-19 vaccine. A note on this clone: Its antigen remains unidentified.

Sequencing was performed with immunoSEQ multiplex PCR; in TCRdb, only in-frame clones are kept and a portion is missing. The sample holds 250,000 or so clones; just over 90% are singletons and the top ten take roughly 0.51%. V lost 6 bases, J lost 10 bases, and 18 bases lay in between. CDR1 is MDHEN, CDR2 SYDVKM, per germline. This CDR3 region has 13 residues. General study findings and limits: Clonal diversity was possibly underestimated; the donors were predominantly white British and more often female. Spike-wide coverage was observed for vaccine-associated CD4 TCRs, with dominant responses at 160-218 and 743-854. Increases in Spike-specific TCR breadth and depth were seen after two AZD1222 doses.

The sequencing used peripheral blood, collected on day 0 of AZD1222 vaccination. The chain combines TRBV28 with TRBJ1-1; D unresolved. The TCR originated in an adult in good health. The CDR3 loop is CASRETDSDRAFF. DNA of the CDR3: TGTGCCAGCAGGGAAACGGACTCAGATCGAGCTTTCTTT.